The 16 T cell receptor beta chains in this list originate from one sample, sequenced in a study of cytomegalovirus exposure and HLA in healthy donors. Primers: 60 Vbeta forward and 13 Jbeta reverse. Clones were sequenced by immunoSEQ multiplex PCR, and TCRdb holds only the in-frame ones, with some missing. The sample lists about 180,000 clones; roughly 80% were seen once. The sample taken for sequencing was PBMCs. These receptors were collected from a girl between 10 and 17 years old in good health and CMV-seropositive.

The DNA of the CDR3 is TGTGCCAGCAGTTTACAGGACACTCACAATGAGCAGTTCTTC. Encoded protein: CASSLQDTHNEQFF. This rearrangement joins TRBV27 to TRBJ2-1, with D possibly TRBD1 on 5 matching bases. The germline CDR1 and CDR2 sequences are MNHEY and SMNVEV (reference sequence). The CDR3 is 14 amino acids. Trimming removed 2 bases from V and 5 bases from J, with 10 bases in between.

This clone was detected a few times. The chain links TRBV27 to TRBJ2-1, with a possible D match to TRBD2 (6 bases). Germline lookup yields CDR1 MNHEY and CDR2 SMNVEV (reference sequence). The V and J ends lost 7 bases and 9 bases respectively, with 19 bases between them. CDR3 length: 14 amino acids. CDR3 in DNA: TGTGCCAGCACCGCGGGACTCCGGGTAGGTGAGCAGTTCTTC. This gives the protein CASTAGLRVGEQFF.

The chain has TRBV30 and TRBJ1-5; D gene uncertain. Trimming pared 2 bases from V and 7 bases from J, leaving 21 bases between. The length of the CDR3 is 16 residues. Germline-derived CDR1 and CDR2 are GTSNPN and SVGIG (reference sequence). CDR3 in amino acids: CAWSPISPGSGQPQHF. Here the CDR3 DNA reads TGTGCCTGGAGTCCAATTTCTCCAGGTTCGGGGCAGCCCCAGCATTTT.

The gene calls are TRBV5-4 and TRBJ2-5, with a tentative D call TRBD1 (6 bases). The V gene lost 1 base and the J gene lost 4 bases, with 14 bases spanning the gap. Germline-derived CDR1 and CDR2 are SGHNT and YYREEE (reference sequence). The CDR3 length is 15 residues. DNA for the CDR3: TGTGCCAGCAGCTTGAGGTTAACAGGGACAGAGACCCAGTACTTC. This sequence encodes CASSLRLTGTETQYF.

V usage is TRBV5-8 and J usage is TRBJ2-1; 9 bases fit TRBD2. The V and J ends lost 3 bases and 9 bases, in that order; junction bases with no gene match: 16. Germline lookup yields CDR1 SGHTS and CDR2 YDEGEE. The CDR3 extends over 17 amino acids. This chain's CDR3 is CASSYTILASGMGEQFF. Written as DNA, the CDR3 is TGTGCCAGCAGCTACACTATCTTGGCTAGCGGGATGGGTGAGCAGTTCTTC.

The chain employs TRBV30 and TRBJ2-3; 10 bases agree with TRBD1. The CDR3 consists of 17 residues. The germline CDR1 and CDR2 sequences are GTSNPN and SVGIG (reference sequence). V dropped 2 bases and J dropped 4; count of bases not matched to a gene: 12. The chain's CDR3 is CAWSPLLGTGVSDTQYF. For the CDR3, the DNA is TGTGCCTGGAGTCCTTTATTAGGGACAGGGGTATCAGATACGCAGTATTTT.

The CDR3 here is CASSPVKGGIGNEQFF. For the CDR3, the DNA is TGTGCCAGCAGCCCCGTTAAGGGAGGCATAGGCAATGAGCAGTTCTTC. This chain joins TRBV11-2 and TRBJ2-1; perhaps TRBD2 as D (6 bases). This CDR3 has 16 residues. V shed 5 bases and J shed 6 bases, with 20 bases lying between them. The germline CDR1 and CDR2 sequences are SGHAT and FQNNGV.

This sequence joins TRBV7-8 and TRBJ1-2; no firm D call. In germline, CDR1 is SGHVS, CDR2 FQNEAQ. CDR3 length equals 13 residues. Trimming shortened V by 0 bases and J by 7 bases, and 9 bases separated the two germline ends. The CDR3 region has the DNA TGTGCCAGCAGCTTAGCGCGGGGTTCTGGCTACACCTTC. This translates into CASSLARGSGYTF.

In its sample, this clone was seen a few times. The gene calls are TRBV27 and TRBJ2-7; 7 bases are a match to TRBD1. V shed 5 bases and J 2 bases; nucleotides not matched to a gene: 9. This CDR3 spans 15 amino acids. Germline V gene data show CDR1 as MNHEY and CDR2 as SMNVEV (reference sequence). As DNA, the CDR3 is TGTGCCAGCAGTGCAGAACTGACAGGGACCTACGAGCAGTACTTC. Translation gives CASSAELTGTYEQYF.

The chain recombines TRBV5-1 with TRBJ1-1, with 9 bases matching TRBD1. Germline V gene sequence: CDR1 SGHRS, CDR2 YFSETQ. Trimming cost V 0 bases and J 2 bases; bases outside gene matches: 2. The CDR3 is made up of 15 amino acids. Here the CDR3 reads CASSLGTGANTEAFF. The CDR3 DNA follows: TGCGCCAGCAGCTTGGGGACAGGGGCCAACACTGAAGCTTTCTTT.

This chain's CDR3 is CASSLGQLQETQYF. The CDR3 DNA sequence: TGCGCCAGCAGCCTAGGACAGCTTCAAGAGACCCAGTACTTC. The chain recombines TRBV4-1 with TRBJ2-5; the D gene is possibly TRBD1 (6 bases). Trimming took 4 bases from V and 2 from J, leaving 11 bases between them. This CDR3 has 14 residues. Germline lookup yields CDR1 MGHRA and CDR2 YSYEKL.

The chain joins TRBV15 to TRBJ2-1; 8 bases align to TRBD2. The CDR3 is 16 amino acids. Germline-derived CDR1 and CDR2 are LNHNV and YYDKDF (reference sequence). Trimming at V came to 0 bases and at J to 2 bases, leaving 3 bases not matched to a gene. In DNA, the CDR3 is TGTGCCACCAGCAGAGAAACTAGCGGCACCTACAATGAGCAGTTCTTC. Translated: CATSRETSGTYNEQFF.

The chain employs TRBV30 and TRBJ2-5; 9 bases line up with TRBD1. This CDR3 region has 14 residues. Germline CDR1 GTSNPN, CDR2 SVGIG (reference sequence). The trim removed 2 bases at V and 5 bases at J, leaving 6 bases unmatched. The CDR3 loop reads CAWSMDRGWETQYF. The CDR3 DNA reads TGTGCCTGGAGTATGGACAGGGGATGGGAGACCCAGTACTTC.

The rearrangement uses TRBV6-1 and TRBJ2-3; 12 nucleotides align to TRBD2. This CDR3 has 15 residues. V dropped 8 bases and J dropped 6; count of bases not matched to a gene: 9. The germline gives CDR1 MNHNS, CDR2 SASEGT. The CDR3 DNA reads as TGTGCCAGCGGGGGGACTAGCGGGCCCGGGGATACGCAGTATTTT. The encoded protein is CASGGTSGPGDTQYF.

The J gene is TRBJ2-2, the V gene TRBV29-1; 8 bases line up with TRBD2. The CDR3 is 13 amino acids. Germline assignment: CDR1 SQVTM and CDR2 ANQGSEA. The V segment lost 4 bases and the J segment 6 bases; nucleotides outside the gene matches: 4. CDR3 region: CSVGTSIAGELFF. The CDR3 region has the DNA TGCAGCGTTGGGACTAGCATTGCCGGGGAGCTGTTTTTT.

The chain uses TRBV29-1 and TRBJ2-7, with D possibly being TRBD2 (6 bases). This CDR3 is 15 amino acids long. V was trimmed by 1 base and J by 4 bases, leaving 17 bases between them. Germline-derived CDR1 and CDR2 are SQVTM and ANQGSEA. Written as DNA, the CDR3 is TGCAGCGTTGAAGTTGCGGGACCCACGCGGTACGAGCAGTACTTC. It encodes CSVEVAGPTRYEQYF.